These T cell receptor beta chains were read from a single sample in a study of memory CD8 T cells in hepatitis C reinfection. The data were produced by immunoSEQ multiplex PCR, yet TCRdb's version contains in-frame clones alone and is incomplete. The sample records about 47,000 clones, 85% to 90% being singletons. Sequenced material: naive CD8+ T cells sorted from blood. The source of these receptors is a man aged 18 to 35 with hepatitis C virus infection. CDR3s include the opening cysteine and the closing phenylalanine or tryptophan. Each record gives: clone size, V gene, D gene, J gene, CDR3 DNA, CDR3 protein. The D gene is left open where the match is weak. Clone sizes are given selectively: once, few, many, or a class where the clone is expanded.

>.|TRBV28|.|TRBJ2-7
TGTGCCAGCAGTGGAGGGACCTACGAGCAGTACTTC
CASSGGTYEQYF
>.|TRBV15|TRBD1|TRBJ1-1
TGTGCCGCTACCTCCGGGACAGGGGTGTATGAAGCTTTCTTT
CAATSGTGVYEAFF
>.|TRBV7-9|.|TRBJ2-5
TGTGCCAGCAGCTTTACGAGGGACTTAGAGACTCAGTACTTC
CASSFTRDLETQYF
>.|TRBV7-9|.|TRBJ1-1
TGTGCCAGCAGCTTAGGCAGACAGATGAACACTGAAGCTTTCTTT
CASSLGRQMNTEAFF
>.|TRBV5-1|TRBD1|TRBJ1-6
TGCGCCAGCAGCTTAGGAGACAGGGGGAATTCACCCCTCCACTTT
CASSLGDRGNSPLHF
>.|TRBV11-2|TRBD2|TRBJ2-2
TGTGCCAGCAGCTTAAATGGACTAGCGGGAGCGGGGAACACCGGGGAGCTGTTTTTT
CASSLNGLAGAGNTGELFF
>once|TRBV7-9|.|TRBJ1-3
TGTGCCAGCCCCCCTGCCGCTATGTCCTACTCTGGAAACACCATATATTTT
CASPPAAMSYSGNTIYF
>.|TRBV25-1|.|TRBJ2-7
TGTGCCAGCAGTGAATATGGCAGCGACGAGCAGTACTTC
CASSEYGSDEQYF
>.|TRBV27|.|TRBJ1-4
TGTGCCAGCAGTTCGTTTGCAACTAATGAAAAACTGTTTTTT
CASSSFATNEKLFF
>.|TRBV2|.|TRBJ1-2
TGTGCCAGCAGTGTATCAACCCGAGCTAACTATGGCTACACCTTC
CASSVSTRANYGYTF
>.|TRBV9|.|TRBJ1-3
TGTGCCAGCAGCGTAGTCCCGACACCCAACTCTGGAAACACCATATATTTT
CASSVVPTPNSGNTIYF
>.|TRBV19|TRBD1|TRBJ1-1
TGTGCCAGTAGTCCGGGACAGGGTACCACTGAAGCTTTCTTT
CASSPGQGTTEAFF
>.|TRBV29-1|.|TRBJ2-2
TGCAGCGTTTATCAGGGGACGGACACCGGGGAGCTGTTTTTT
CSVYQGTDTGELFF
>.|TRBV6-6|.|TRBJ2-1
TGTGCCAGCAGTTACGGCCTAGGAGAGAACAATGAGCAGTTCTTC
CASSYGLGENNEQFF
>once|TRBV19|TRBD2|TRBJ2-3
TGTGCCAGTAGTATAAGCGGGGGGGCAGCAGATACGCAGTATTTT
CASSISGGAADTQYF
>.|TRBV4-1|.|TRBJ1-6
TGCGCCAGCAGCCAAGATGTAAGGGGGAGCTCACCCCTCCACTTT
CASSQDVRGSSPLHF
>.|TRBV27|TRBD1|TRBJ1-1
TGTGCCAGCAGCTGGGGACAGATGAACACTGAAGCTTTCTTT
CASSWGQMNTEAFF
>.|TRBV10-3|.|TRBJ2-2
TGTGCCATCAGTGATTGGTCGGCAGGGCCAGTCGCCGGGGAGCTGTTTTTT
CAISDWSAGPVAGELFF
>.|TRBV6-5|.|TRBJ2-1
TGTGCCAGCAACCAGGGTAGCTCCTACAATGAGCAGTTCTTC
CASNQGSSYNEQFF
>.|TRBV18|TRBD1|TRBJ2-5
TGTGCCAGCTCAGCCCCAGGGGGCCAAGAGACCCAGTACTTC
CASSAPGGQETQYF
>.|TRBV5-6|TRBD1|TRBJ2-2
TGTGCCAGCAGCTTTGGACAGGGTACCGGGGAGCTGTTTTTT
CASSFGQGTGELFF
>.|TRBV13|.|TRBJ1-1
TGTGCCAGCAGCTTAAAGGTGGCAGGGGATGGCACTGAAGCTTTCTTT
CASSLKVAGDGTEAFF
>once|TRBV27|TRBD1|TRBJ2-7
TGTGCCAGCAGTTTAAGGGGCCGGGACAGGGAAAAACTCTGGGGCGAGCAGTACTTC
CASSLRGRDREKLWGEQYF
>.|TRBV25-1|TRBD2|TRBJ2-1
TGTGCCAGCGAGACTAGCGGCTGGAATGAGCAGTTCTTC
CASETSGWNEQFF
>.|TRBV27|.|TRBJ2-1
TGTGCCAGCATCGAAAGTTCAGGCTCCTACAATGAGCAGTTCTTC
CASIESSGSYNEQFF
>.|TRBV5-4|TRBD2|TRBJ2-7
TGTGCCAGCAGTTCCCCCGGGACTAGCGGGAAAGTCTACGAGCAGTACTTC
CASSSPGTSGKVYEQYF
>.|TRBV6-1|TRBD1|TRBJ1-1
TGTGCCAGCAAGGGCGATGACAGGGGGTTTGAAGCTTTCTTT
CASKGDDRGFEAFF
>.|TRBV25-1|.|TRBJ1-4
TGTGCCAGCAGTGAATTCCGGCTGGCGGATGAAAAACTGTTTTTT
CASSEFRLADEKLFF
>.|TRBV28|TRBD1|TRBJ2-7
TGTGCCAGCAGTTCACCCCGGGACAGGTACTCCTACGAGCAGTACTTC
CASSSPRDRYSYEQYF
>.|TRBV6-5|.|TRBJ1-1
TGTGCCAGCAGTTACTCAGCGGGGTTGAACACTGAAGCTTTCTTT
CASSYSAGLNTEAFF
>.|TRBV6-5|TRBD2|TRBJ2-5
TGTGCCAGCAGTTACGGGGACTATAAAGAGACCCAGTACTTC
CASSYGDYKETQYF
>.|TRBV29-1|.|TRBJ2-1
TGCAGCGTTGAAGGGAGGGTGAATGAGCAGTTCTTC
CSVEGRVNEQFF
>.|TRBV30|.|TRBJ2-3
TGTGCCTGGAGTGATCACTTCACAGATACGCAGTATTTT
CAWSDHFTDTQYF
>.|TRBV27|.|TRBJ2-7
TGTGCCAGCAGTTCCCTTGTAGGGGGCTCCTACGAGCAGTACTTC
CASSSLVGGSYEQYF
>.|TRBV7-9|TRBD1|TRBJ1-2
TGTGCCAGCAGCGAACGGGACAGGGGAATAGTAGCAGCTAACTATGGCTACACCTTC
CASSERDRGIVAANYGYTF
>once|TRBV4-1|TRBD1|TRBJ2-3
TGCGCCAGCAGCCAAGAACAGGGGGCCGTGGGAGATACGCAGTATTTT
CASSQEQGAVGDTQYF
>.|TRBV2|.|TRBJ1-1
TGTGCCAGCAGTCACAGGCGGGATATGAACACTGAAGCTTTCTTT
CASSHRRDMNTEAFF